This TCR beta chain is drawn from a study of T cell repertoires in cytomegalovirus infection. Study as a whole: Public signatures in TCR beta pointed to CMV infection and matching HLA type.

Study results and limitations: Cumulated frequencies of public TCR beta families served to identify carriers of CMV plus the relevant HLA. HLA-C-restricted, CMV-specific TCR beta clonotypes were dominant ex vivo.

The CDR3 runs to 18 residues. Germline V gene lookup returns CDR1 GTSNPN and CDR2 SVGIG (reference sequence). Trimming cost V 0 bases and J 3 bases, with 20 bases left between them. This clonotype appeared a few times. Antigen specificity is unknown. TCRdb reprocessed the reads with MiXCR, giving one entry per CDR3 protein. The sample contains around 200,000 distinct CDR3 sequences, about 18% of which appear only once. The chain recombines TRBV30 with TRBJ2-2; D possibly matches TRBD1 or TRBD2 (5 bases each). Sequenced sample: CD8+ T cells from PBMCs. The TCR sequence derives from a human donor in good health (CMV status not recorded). Some clones in this sample may be carry-over from other donors' samples. CDR3 coding DNA: TGTGCCTGGAGTGTACGGGGCAGGGAGTCGTCCTACACCGGGGAGCTGTTTTTT. Translated, it gives CAWSVRGRESSYTGELFF.